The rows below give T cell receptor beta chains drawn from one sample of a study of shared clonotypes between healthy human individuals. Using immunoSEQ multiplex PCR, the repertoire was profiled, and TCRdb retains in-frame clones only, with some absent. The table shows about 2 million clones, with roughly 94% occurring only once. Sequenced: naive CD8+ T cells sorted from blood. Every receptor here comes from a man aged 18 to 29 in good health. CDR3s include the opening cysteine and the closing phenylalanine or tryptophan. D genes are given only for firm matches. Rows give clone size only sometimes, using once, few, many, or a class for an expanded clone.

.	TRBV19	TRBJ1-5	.	TGTGCCAGTAGTATTTTCTCGGGGGTTAATCAGCCCCAGCATTTT	CASSIFSGVNQPQHF
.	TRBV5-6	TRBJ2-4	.	TGTGCCAGCAGCTTGGTAGACTTCAGGCTAGCCAAAAACATTCAGTACTTC	CASSLVDFRLAKNIQYF
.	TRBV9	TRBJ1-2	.	TGTGCCAGCAGCGCCTACGGAGGCTACACCTTC	CASSAYGGYTF
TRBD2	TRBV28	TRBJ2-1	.	TGTGCCAGCAGTCTCCCAACTAGCGGGAGCTCCTACAATGAGCAGTTCTTC	CASSLPTSGSSYNEQFF
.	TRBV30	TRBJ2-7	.	TGTGCCTGGAGTCGGACGGATTCCTACGAGCAGTACTTC	CAWSRTDSYEQYF
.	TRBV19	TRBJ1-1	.	TGTGCCAGTCTTCCCGGGGGAGGAAGCACTGAAGCTTTCTTT	CASLPGGGSTEAFF
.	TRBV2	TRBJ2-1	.	TGTGCCAGCCTGAGACACCCGGGCTACAATGAGCAGTTCTTC	CASLRHPGYNEQFF
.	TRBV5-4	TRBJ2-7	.	TGTGCCAGCAGAGACAGGTCGGTAACCTACGAGCAGTACTTC	CASRDRSVTYEQYF
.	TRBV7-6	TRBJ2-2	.	TGTGCCAGCAGCTTAGGATTCGCCAGCGGCAACGTAGGCGGGGAGCTGTTTTTT	CASSLGFASGNVGGELFF
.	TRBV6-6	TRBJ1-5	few	TGTGCCAGCAGCCCTAATCAGCCCCAGCATTTT	CASSPNQPQHF
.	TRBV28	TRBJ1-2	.	TGTGCCAGCAGTTTTCGGAAAACCAACTATGGCTACACCTTC	CASSFRKTNYGYTF
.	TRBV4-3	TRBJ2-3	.	TGCGCCAGCAGCCAACACGGGACATCGGCAGATACGCAGTATTTT	CASSQHGTSADTQYF
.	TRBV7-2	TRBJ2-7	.	TGTGCCAGCAGCTGGGGGACTGGCTCCTACGAGCAGTACTTC	CASSWGTGSYEQYF
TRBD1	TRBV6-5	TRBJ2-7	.	TGTGCCAGCAGTTCCGGGACAGGGTTTTTCGAGCAGTACTTC	CASSSGTGFFEQYF
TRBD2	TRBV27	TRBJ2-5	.	TGTGCCAGCTGCTCATACCTAGCGGGAGGTTTAGGGGAGACCCAGTACTTC	CASCSYLAGGLGETQYF
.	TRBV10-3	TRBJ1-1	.	TGTGCCATCAGTGAGAAAACAGGGAACACTGAAGCTTTCTTT	CAISEKTGNTEAFF
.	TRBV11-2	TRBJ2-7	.	TGTGCCAGCAGCCCCGGACCCCTCCCGTCTGAGCAGTACTTC	CASSPGPLPSEQYF
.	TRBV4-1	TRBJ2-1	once	TGCGCCAGCAGCCACCGGACAGAGGGCTACAATGAGCAGTTCTTC	CASSHRTEGYNEQFF
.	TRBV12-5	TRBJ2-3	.	TGTGCTAGTGGTTTGGGGAGTGGCACAGATACGCAGTATTTT	CASGLGSGTDTQYF
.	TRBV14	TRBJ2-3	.	TGTGCCAGCAGCCAAGACATCCACTCCCGCACAGATACGCAGTATTTT	CASSQDIHSRTDTQYF
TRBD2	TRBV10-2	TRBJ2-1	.	TGCGCCAGCGGGGGGACTAGCGGGAGAGATAATGAGCAGTTCTTC	CASGGTSGRDNEQFF
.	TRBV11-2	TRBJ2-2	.	TGTGCCAGCAGCTTCTTGGCGATCACCGGGGAGCTGTTTTTT	CASSFLAITGELFF
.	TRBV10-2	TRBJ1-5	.	TGCGCCAGCAGTGAGTCTCGGACGAGCAATCAGCCCCAGCATTTT	CASSESRTSNQPQHF
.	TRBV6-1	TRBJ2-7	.	TGTGCCAGCAGTGATCAGGGTGGACGTATTCTCGAGCAGTACTTC	CASSDQGGRILEQYF
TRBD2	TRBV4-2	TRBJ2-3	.	TGTGCCAGCAGCCAAAGCTATAGCGGGGAGACAGATACGCAGTATTTT	CASSQSYSGETDTQYF
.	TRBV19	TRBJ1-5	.	TGTGCCAGTAGTAGAGGACGGTCTTGGCTTATGGGCAATCAGCCCCAGCATTTT	CASSRGRSWLMGNQPQHF
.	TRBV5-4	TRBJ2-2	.	TGTGCCAGCAGCTTGGGCTGGGGAGTCAACACCGGGGAGCTGTTTTTT	CASSLGWGVNTGELFF
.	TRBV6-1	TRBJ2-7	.	TGTGCCAGCAGCTTATATCGGGGCTACGAGCAGTACTTC	CASSLYRGYEQYF
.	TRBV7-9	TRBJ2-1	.	TGTGCCAGCAGCTCCCCTACCTACAATGAGCAGTTCTTC	CASSSPTYNEQFF
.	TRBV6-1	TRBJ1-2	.	TGTGCCAGCAGTGAAAAATTCCCCGGGGGCAATTATGGCTACACCTTC	CASSEKFPGGNYGYTF
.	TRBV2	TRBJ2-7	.	TGTGCCAGCAGTGAAGCGGCTCGCTACGAGCAGTACTTC	CASSEAARYEQYF
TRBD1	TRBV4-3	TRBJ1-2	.	TGCGCCAGCAGCCCCGGACAGGGAGGCTATGGCTACACCTTC	CASSPGQGGYGYTF
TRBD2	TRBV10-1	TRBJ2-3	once	TGCGCCAGCAGTGATGCTAGCGGGAGCACAGATACGCAGTATTTT	CASSDASGSTDTQYF
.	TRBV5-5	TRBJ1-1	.	TGTGCCAGCAGCTGGGGACCCGGGAACACTGAAGCTTTCTTT	CASSWGPGNTEAFF
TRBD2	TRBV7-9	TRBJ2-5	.	TGTGCCAGCAGCTTAGTTTTTCGGGGGGAATCGTTGGGAGAGACCCAGTACTTC	CASSLVFRGESLGETQYF
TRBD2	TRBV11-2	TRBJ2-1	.	TGTGCCAGCAGCTTTCCAAAAGAGACTAGCGGGGTTCCCAATGAGCAGTTCTTC	CASSFPKETSGVPNEQFF
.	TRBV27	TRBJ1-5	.	TGTGCCAGCAGCCCCGCCGACACAGCCTCAATCCAGCCCCAGCATTTT	CASSPADTASIQPQHF
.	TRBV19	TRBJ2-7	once	TGTGCCAGTAGTACCCCTTCGGCGGGGTGGTACGAGCAGTACTTC	CASSTPSAGWYEQYF
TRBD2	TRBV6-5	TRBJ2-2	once	TGTGCCAGCAGTTCAACTTTAGCGGGAACCGGCGGGGAGCTGTTTTTT	CASSSTLAGTGGELFF
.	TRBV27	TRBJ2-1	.	TGTGCCAGCAGTCCAACCTTGTCCGATGAGCAGTTCTTC	CASSPTLSDEQFF
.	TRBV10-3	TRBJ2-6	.	TGTGCCATCAGTGAGTCAGGCTCTGGGGCCAACGTCCTGACTTTC	CAISESGSGANVLTF
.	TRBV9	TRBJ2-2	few	TGTGCCAGCAGCGTTGAAGAGAACACCGGGGAGCTGTTTTTT	CASSVEENTGELFF
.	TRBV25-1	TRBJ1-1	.	TGTGCCAGCAGTGAATTGGTCGGCACTGAAGCTTTCTTT	CASSELVGTEAFF
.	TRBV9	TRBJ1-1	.	TGTGCCAGCAGCGAGGGAGGGGAAAACACTGAAGCTTTCTTT	CASSEGGENTEAFF
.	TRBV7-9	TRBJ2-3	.	TGTGCCAGCAGCACCGCATGGGCAGGATATGGCATTAGCACAGATACGCAGTATTTT	CASSTAWAGYGISTDTQYF
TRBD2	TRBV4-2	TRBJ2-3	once	TGTGCCAGCAGCCAAGAGAACAGGCGTGATCAGCGGGGGGGCATGACAGATACGCAGTATTTT	CASSQENRRDQRGGMTDTQYF
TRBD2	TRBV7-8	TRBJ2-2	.	TGTGCCAGCAGCTCCACCCGACTAGCGGGAGTAACCGGGGAGCTGTTTTTT	CASSSTRLAGVTGELFF
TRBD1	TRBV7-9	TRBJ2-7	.	TGTGCCAGCAGCTCACACCCGGGACAGGGGAAGACCTACGAGCAGTACTTC	CASSSHPGQGKTYEQYF
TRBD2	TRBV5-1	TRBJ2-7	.	TGCGCCAGCAGCTCATCGAGCGGGAGGGCCGCCTACGAGCAGTACTTC	CASSSSSGRAAYEQYF
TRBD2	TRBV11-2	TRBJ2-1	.	TGTGCCAGCAGCGGGGGGACTAGCGGGAGGGATGAGCAGTTCTTC	CASSGGTSGRDEQFF
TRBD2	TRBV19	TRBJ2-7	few	TGTGCCAGTAGTATAGAATGGACTAGCGTGGACTACGAGCAGTACTTC	CASSIEWTSVDYEQYF